This is a list of T cell receptor beta chains from one sample in a study of monozygotic twins with inflammatory bowel disease. No DNA is given; TCRdb re-called the 5' RACE reads and lists each CDR3 protein once. The sample totals about 380,000 distinct CDR3 sequences. The sequenced sample was blood. These receptors were taken from a human donor with ulcerative colitis or Crohn's disease, or a healthy co-twin of an affected twin (not recorded which). Each CDR3 is given with its conserved first and last residue.

V: TRBV15
J: TRBJ2-1
CDR3: CATSRLLAGVPPSSYNEQFF

V: TRBV20-1
J: TRBJ2-7
CDR3: CSARPPGRQIYEQYF

V: TRBV7-3
J: TRBJ2-1
CDR3: CASSSRTGGESRYNEQFF

V: TRBV6-2/TRBV6-3
J: TRBJ2-5
CDR3: CASSWAEPTPHQETQYF

V: TRBV11-2
J: TRBJ1-2
CDR3: CASSQAVQVYGYTF

V: TRBV7-2
J: TRBJ2-1
CDR3: CASSLYRPNEQFF

V: TRBV5-6
J: TRBJ2-7
CDR3: CASSGWLSYEQYF

V: TRBV27
J: TRBJ1-6
CDR3: CASSSQGAPYNSPLHF

V: TRBV7-6
J: TRBJ2-2
CDR3: CASIGWTGNTGELFF

V: TRBV6-1
J: TRBJ2-7
CDR3: CASRRPGQGYEQYF

V: TRBV7-2
J: TRBJ2-3
CDR3: CASSRGGKADTQYF

V: TRBV5-4
J: TRBJ1-3
CDR3: CASSYRASSGNTIYF

V: TRBV7-2
J: TRBJ1-3
CDR3: CASSSNSGNTIYF

V: TRBV20-1
J: TRBJ1-6
CDR3: CSAKRTGPHNSPLHF

V: TRBV5-1
J: TRBJ1-2
CDR3: CASSSDRGLSGYTF

V: TRBV20-1
J: TRBJ2-3
CDR3: CSASSWGSGGTDTQYF

V: TRBV4-1
J: TRBJ2-3
CDR3: CASSQALHTDTQYF

V: TRBV3-1
J: TRBJ2-1
CDR3: CASSIPGVAGGYNEQFF

V: TRBV7-3
J: TRBJ2-1
CDR3: CASSQGGNNEQFF

V: TRBV12-3/TRBV12-4
J: TRBJ2-5
CDR3: CASSLTSRGNQETQYF

V: TRBV20-1
J: TRBJ2-3
CDR3: CSAGLAGNTDTQYF

V: TRBV5-1
J: TRBJ2-1
CDR3: CASSVDQYNEQFF

V: TRBV6-1
J: TRBJ1-2
CDR3: CASRDTLYGYTF

V: TRBV5-1
J: TRBJ2-7
CDR3: CASSLGVRTYEQYF